The present T cell receptor (beta chain) was sequenced within a study of T cell responses to AZD1222 COVID-19 vaccine. Points from the study as a whole: Vaccine-associated CD4 TCRs spanned spike, dominant at 160-218 and 743-854.

Trimming shortened V by 6 bases and J by 5 bases, and 14 bases separated the two germline ends. This CDR3 spans 14 amino acids. The germline V gene has CDR1 LGHDT and CDR2 YNNKEL (reference sequence). For this clone: The antigen is unknown.

Libraries were prepared by immunoSEQ multiplex PCR; TCRdb keeps only in-frame clonotypes and omits some of them. Altogether tens of thousands of clones are present, around nine tenths being singletons, with the ten largest covering roughly an eighth. The sequence derives from an adult who received the AZD1222 COVID-19 vaccine. The chain carries TRBV3-1 (or the pseudogene TRBV3-2) and TRBJ1-5; D possibly corresponds to TRBD1 (6 bases). This sample comprised peripheral blood, obtained 28 days after the second AZD1222 dose. The chain's CDR3 is CASSLGQYDQPQHF. The CDR3 DNA is TGTGCCAGCAGTCTCGGACAGTATGATCAGCCCCAGCATTTT.